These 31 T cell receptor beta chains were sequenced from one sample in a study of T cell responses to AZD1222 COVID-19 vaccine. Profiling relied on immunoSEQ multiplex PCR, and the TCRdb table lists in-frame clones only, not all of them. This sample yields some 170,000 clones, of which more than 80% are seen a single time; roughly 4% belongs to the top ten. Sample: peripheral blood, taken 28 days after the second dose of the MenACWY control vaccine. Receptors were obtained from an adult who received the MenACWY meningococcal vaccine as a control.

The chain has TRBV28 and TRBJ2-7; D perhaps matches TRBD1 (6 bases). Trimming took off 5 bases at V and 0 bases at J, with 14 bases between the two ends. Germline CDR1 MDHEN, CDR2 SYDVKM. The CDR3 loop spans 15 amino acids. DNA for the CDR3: TGTGCCAGCAGTAACGCGCAGGACAGCTCCTACGAGCAGTACTTC. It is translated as CASSNAQDSSYEQYF.

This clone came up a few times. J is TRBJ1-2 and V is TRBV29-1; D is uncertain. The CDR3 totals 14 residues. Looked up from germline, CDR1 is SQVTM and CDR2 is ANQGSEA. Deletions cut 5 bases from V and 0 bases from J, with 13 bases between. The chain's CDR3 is CSVYDGNTNYGYTF. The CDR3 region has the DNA TGCAGCGTTTATGACGGGAATACTAACTATGGCTACACCTTC.

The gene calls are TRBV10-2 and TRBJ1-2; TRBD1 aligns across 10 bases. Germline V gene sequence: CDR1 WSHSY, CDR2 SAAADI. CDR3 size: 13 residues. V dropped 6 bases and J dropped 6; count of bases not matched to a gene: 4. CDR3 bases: TGCGCCAGCAGGCTCGGACAGGGGGATGGCTACACCTTC. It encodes CASRLGQGDGYTF.

The CDR3 bases are TGTGCCAGCAGCTCCGAACTAATCTTGCCTTCATATTTT. This sequence encodes CASSSELILPSYF. This chain links TRBV5-5 with TRBJ1-3, with D hard to call. Germline loops: CDR1 SGHKS, CDR2 YYEKEE (reference sequence). The CDR3 extends over 13 amino acids. V was clipped by 3 bases and J by 15 bases, with 19 bases between them. Drawing the rest from reference TRBV5-5 and TRBJ1-3, the complete variable domain is DAGVTQSPTHLIKTRGQQVTLRCSPISGHKSVSWYQQVLGQGPQFIFQYYEKEERGRGNFPDRFSARQFPNYSSELNVNALLLGDSALYLCASSSELILPSYFGEGSWLTVV.

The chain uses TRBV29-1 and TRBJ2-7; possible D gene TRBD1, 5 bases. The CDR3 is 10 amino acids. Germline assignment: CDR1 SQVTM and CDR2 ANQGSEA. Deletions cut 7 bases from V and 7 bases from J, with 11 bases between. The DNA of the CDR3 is TGCAGCGCCGTTGGGGCGGAGCAGTACTTC. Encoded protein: CSAVGAEQYF.

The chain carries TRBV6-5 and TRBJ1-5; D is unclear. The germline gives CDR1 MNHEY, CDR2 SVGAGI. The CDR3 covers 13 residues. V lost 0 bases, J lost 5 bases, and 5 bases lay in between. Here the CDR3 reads CASSYSRHQPQHF. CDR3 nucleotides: TGTGCCAGCAGTTACTCGCGCCATCAGCCCCAGCATTTT.

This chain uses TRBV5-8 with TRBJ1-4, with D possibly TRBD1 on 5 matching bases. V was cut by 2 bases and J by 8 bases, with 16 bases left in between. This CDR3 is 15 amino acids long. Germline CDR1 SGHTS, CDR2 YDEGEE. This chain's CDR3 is CASSFPGPRREKLFF. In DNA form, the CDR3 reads TGTGCCAGCAGCTTCCCGGGACCCCGTCGGGAAAAACTGTTTTTT.

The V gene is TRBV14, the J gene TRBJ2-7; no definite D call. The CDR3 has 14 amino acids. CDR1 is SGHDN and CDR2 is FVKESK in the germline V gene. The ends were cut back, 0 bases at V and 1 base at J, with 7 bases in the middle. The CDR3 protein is CASSQDIVSYEQYF. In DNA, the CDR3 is TGTGCCAGCAGCCAAGATATTGTATCCTACGAGCAGTACTTC.

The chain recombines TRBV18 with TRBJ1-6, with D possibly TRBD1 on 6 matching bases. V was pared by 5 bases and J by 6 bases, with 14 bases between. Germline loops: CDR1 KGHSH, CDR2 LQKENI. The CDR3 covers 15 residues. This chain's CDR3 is CASSSGGLPNSPLHF. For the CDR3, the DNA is TGTGCCAGCTCATCGGGGGGCCTCCCTAATTCACCCCTCCACTTT.

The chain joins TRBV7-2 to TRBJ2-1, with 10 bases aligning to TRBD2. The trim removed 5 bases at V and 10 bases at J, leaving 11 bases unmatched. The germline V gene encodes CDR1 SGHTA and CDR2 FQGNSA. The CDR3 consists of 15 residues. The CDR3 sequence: CASSPRASGSYEQFF. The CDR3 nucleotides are TGTGCCAGCAGCCCCCGGGCTAGCGGGAGTTACGAGCAGTTCTTC.

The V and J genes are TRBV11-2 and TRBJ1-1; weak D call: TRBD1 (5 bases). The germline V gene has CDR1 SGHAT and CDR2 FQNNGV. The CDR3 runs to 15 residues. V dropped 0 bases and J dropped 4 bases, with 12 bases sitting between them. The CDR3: CASSLEGDWATEAFF. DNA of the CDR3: TGTGCCAGCAGCTTAGAGGGGGATTGGGCCACTGAAGCTTTCTTT.

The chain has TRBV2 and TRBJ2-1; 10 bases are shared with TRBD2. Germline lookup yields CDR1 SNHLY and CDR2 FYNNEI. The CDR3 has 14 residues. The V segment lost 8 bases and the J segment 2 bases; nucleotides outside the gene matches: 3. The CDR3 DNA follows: TGTGCCAGCGGGGGACTAGCGACCTACAATGAGCAGTTCTTC. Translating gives CASGGLATYNEQFF. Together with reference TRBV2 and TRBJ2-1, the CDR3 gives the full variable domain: EPEVTQTPSHQVTQMGQEVILRCVPISNHLYFYWYRQILGQKVEFLVSFYNNEISEKSEIFDDQFSVERPDGSNFTLKIRSTKLEDSAMYFCASGGLATYNEQFFGPGTRLTVL.

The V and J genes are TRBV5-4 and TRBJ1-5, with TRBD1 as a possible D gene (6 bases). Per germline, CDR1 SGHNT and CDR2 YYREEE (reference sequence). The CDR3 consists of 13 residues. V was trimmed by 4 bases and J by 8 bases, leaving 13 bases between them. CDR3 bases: TGTGCCAGCAGCAACAGGGTGGGAGAGCCCCAGCATTTT. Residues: CASSNRVGEPQHF.

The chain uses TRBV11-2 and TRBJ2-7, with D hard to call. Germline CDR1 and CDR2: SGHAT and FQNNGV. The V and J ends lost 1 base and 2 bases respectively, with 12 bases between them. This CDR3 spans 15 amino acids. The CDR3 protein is CASSLGPGFAYEQYF. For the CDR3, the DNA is TGTGCCAGCAGCTTAGGGCCGGGTTTCGCCTACGAGCAGTACTTC.

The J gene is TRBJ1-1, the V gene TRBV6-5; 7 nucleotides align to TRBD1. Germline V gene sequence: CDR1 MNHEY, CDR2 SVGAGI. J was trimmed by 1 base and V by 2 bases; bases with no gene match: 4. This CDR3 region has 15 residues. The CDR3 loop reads CASSYDRAENTEAFF. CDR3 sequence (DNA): TGTGCCAGCAGTTACGACAGGGCGGAGAACACTGAAGCTTTCTTT.

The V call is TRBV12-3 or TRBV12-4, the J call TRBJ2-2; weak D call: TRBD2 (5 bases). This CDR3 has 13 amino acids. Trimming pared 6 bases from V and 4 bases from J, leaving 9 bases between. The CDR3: CASSLGVTGELFF. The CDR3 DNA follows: TGTGCCAGCAGCCTGGGAGTCACCGGGGAGCTGTTTTTT.

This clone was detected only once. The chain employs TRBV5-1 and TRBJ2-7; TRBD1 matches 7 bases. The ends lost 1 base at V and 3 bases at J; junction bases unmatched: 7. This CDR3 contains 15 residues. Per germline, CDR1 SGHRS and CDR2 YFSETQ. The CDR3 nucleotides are TGCGCCAGCAGCTTGTCTTTCGCAGGGGGCTACGAGCAGTACTTC. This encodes CASSLSFAGGYEQYF. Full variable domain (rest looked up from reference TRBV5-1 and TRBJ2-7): KAGVTQTPRYLIKTRGQQVTLSCSPISGHRSVSWYQQTPGQGLQFLFEYFSETQRNKGNFPGRFSGRQFSNSRSEMNVSTLELGDSALYLCASSLSFAGGYEQYFGPGTRLTVT.

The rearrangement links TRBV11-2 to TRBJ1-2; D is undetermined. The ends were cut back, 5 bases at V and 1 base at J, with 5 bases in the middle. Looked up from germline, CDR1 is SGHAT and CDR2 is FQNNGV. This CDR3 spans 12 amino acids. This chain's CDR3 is CASSGNNYGYTF. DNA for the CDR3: TGTGCCAGCAGCGGGAATAACTATGGCTACACCTTC. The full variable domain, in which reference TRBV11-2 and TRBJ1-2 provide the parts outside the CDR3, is EAGVAQSPRYKIIEKRQSVAFWCNPISGHATLYWYQQILGQGPKLLIQFQNNGVVDDSQLPKDRFSAERLKGVDSTLKIQPAKLEDSAVYLCASSGNNYGYTFGSGTRLTVV.

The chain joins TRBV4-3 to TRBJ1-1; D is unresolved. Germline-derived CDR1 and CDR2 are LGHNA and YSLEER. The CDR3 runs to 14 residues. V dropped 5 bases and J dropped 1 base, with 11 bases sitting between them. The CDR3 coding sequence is TGCGCCAGCAGCTCCCATGCGGGGAACACTGAAGCTTTCTTT. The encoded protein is CASSSHAGNTEAFF.

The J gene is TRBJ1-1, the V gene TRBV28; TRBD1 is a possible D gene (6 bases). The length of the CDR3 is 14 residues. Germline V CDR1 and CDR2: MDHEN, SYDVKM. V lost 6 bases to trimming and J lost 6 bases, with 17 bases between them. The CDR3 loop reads CASRATGLWAEAFF. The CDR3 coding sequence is TGTGCCAGCAGAGCTACAGGGTTGTGGGCTGAAGCTTTCTTT. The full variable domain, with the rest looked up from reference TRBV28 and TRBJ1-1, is DVKVTQSSRYLVKRTGEKVFLECVQDMDHENMFWYRQDPGLGLRLIYFSYDVKMKEKGDIPEGYSVSREKKERFSLILESASTNQTSMYLCASRATGLWAEAFFGQGTRLTVV.

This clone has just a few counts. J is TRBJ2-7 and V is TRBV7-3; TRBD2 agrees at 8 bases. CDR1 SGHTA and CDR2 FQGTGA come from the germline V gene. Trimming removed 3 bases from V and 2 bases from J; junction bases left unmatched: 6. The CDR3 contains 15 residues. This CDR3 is CASSFAAGGPYEQYF. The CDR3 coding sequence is TGTGCCAGCAGCTTTGCGGCGGGAGGCCCCTACGAGCAGTACTTC.

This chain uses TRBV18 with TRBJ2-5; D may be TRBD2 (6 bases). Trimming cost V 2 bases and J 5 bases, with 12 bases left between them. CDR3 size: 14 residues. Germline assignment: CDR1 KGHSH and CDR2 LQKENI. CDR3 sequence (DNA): TGTGCCAGCTCACCATCGAGACTAGGGGAGACCCAGTACTTC. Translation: CASSPSRLGETQYF.

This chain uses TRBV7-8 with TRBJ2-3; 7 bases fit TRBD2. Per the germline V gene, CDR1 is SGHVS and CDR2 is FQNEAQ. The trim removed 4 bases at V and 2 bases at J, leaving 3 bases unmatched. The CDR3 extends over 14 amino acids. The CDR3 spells CASSWEGTTDTQYF. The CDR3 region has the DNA TGTGCCAGCAGCTGGGAGGGGACCACAGATACGCAGTATTTT.

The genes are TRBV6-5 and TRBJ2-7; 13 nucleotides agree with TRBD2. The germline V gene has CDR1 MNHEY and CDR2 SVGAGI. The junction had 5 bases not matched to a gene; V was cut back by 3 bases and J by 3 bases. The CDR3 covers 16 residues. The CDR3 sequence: CASSYGTSGASYEQYF. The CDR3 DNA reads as TGTGCCAGCAGTTATGGGACTAGCGGGGCGAGCTACGAGCAGTACTTC.

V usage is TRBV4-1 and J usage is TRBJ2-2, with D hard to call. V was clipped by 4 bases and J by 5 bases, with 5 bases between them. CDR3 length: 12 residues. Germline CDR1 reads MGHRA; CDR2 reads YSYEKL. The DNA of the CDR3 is TGCGCCAGCAGCCGACTTACCGGGGAGCTGTTTTTT. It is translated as CASSRLTGELFF.

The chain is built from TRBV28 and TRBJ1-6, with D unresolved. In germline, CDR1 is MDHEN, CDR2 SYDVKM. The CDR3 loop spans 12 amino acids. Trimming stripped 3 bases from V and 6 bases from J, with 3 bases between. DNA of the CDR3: TGTGCCAGCAGTTTTGGTAATTCACCCCTCCACTTT. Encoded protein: CASSFGNSPLHF.

CDR3 sequence (DNA): TGTGCCAGCAGCTCAAGGGAGAAGGGATACGAGCAGTACTTC. Amino acids: CASSSREKGYEQYF. This chain uses TRBV7-2 with TRBJ2-7; D perhaps matches TRBD2 (5 bases). Germline V gene lookup returns CDR1 SGHTA and CDR2 FQGNSA. V was cut by 4 bases and J by 4 bases, with 14 bases left in between. The CDR3 is 14 residues long.

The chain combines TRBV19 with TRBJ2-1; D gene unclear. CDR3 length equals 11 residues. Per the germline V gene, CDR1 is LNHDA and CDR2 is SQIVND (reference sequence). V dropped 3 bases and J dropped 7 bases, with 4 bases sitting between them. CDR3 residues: CASSILNEQFF. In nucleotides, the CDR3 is TGTGCCAGTAGTATTTTGAATGAGCAGTTCTTC. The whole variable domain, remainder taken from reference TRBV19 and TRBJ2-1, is DGGITQSPKYLFRKEGQNVTLSCEQNLNHDAMYWYRQDPGQGLRLIYYSQIVNDFQKGDIAEGYSVSREKKESFPLTVTSAQKNPTAFYLCASSILNEQFFGPGTRLTVL.

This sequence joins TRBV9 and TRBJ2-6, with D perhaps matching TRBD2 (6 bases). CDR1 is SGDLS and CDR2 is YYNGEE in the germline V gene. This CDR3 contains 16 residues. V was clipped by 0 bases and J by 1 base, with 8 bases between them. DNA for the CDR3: TGTGCCAGCAGCGTAGACGGGGGATCTGGGGCCAACGTCCTGACTTTC. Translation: CASSVDGGSGANVLTF.

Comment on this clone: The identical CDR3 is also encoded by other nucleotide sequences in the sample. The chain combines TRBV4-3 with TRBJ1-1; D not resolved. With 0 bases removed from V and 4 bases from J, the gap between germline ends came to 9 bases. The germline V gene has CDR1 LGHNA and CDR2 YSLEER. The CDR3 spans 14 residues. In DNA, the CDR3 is TGCGCCAGCAGCCAAGATGGACGAGGCACTGAAGCTTTCTTT. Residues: CASSQDGRGTEAFF.

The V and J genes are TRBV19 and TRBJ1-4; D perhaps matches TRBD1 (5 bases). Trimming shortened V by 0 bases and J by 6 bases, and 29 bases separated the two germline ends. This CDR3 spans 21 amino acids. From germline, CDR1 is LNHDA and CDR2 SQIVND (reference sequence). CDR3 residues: CASSIDPWTQSGLQRDEKLFF. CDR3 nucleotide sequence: TGTGCCAGTAGTATAGATCCTTGGACACAAAGTGGCCTGCAAAGAGATGAAAAACTGTTTTTT.